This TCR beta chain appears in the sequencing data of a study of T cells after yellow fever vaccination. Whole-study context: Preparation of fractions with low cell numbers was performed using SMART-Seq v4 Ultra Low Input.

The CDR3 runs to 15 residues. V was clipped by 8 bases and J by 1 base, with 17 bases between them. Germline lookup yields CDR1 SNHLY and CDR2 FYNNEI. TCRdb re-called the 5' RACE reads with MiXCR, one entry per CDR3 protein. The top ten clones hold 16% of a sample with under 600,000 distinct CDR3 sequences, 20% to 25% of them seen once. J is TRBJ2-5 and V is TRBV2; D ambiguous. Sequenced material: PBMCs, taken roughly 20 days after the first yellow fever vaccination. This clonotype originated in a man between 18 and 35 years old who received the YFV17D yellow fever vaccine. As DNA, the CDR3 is TGTGCCAGCTCACGGACCCAGAGGTTCCAAGAGACCCAGTACTTC. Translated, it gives CASSRTQRFQETQYF.